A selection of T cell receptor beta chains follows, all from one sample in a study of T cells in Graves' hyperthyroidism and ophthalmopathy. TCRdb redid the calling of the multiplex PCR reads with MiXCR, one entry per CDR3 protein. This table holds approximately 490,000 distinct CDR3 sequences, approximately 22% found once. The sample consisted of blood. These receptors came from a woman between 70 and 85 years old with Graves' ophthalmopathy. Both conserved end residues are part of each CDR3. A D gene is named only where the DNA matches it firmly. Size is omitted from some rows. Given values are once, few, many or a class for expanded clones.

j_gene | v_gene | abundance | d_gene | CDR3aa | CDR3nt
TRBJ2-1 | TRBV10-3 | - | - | CAISEGTTPRNEQFF | TGTGCCATCAGTGAGGGGACAACCCCTCGCAATGAGCAGTTCTTC
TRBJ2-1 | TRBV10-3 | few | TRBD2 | CAISGLAGVGNEQFF | TGTGCCATCAGTGGACTAGCGGGAGTCGGCAATGAGCAGTTCTTC
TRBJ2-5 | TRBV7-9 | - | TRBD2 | CASSKWTSGRTDKGETQYF | TGTGCCAGCAGCAAATGGACTAGCGGGAGGACGGATAAGGGGGAGACCCAGTACTTC
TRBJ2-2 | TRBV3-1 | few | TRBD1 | CASSRGQYTGELFF | TGTGCCAGCAGCCGGGGACAGTACACCGGGGAGCTGTTTTTT
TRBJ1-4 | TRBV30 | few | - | CAWSSFPEGKLFF | TGTGCCTGGAGTTCCTTCCCAGAAGGAAAACTGTTTTTT
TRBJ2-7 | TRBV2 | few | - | CASTPLGAGDYEQYF | TGTGCCAGCACCCCTCTAGGAGCAGGGGACTACGAGCAGTACTTC
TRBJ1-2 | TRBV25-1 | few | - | CASSAGFGGGYTF | TGTGCCAGCAGCGCAGGGTTTGGCGGCGGCTACACCTTC
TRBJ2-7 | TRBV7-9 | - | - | CASRGYRAHEQYF | TGTGCCAGCAGAGGTTACAGGGCCCACGAGCAGTACTTC
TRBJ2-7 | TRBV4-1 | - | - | CASSQDRQVTYEQYF | TGCGCCAGCAGCCAAGACCGACAGGTCACGTACGAGCAGTACTTC
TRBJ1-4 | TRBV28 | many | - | CASSLLGSENEKLFF | TGTGCCAGCAGTTTACTGGGCAGTGAGAATGAAAAACTGTTTTTT
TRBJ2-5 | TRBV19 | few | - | CASSIERNDYQETQYF | TGTGCCAGTAGTATAGAGCGAAACGATTACCAAGAGACCCAGTACTTC
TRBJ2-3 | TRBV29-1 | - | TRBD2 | CSVEDFGMGIAGGGGWTDTQYF | TGCAGCGTTGAAGATTTTGGGATGGGAATAGCGGGAGGAGGTGGGTGGACAGATACGCAGTATTTT
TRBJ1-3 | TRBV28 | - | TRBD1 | CASSRTGAVSGNTIYF | TGTGCCAGCAGTCGGACAGGGGCAGTCTCTGGAAACACCATATATTTT
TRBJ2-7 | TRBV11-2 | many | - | CASSPQVAGEQYF | TGTGCCAGCAGCCCTCAGGTTGCGGGCGAGCAGTACTTC
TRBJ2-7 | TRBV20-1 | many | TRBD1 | CSARDTRTGAYEQYF | TGCAGTGCTAGAGACACTCGGACAGGAGCCTACGAGCAGTACTTC
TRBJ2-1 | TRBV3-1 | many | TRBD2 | CASSLSAGGVDDEQFF | TGTGCCAGCAGCCTCTCGGCGGGAGGCGTTGACGATGAGCAGTTCTTC
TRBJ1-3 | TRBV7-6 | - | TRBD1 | CASSYTGTGGNTIYF | TGTGCCAGCAGTTACACCGGGACAGGGGGAAACACCATATATTTT
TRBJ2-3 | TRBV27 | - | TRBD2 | CASSPLAGALQDTQYF | TGTGCCAGCAGCCCTCTAGCGGGAGCCCTCCAGGATACGCAGTATTTT
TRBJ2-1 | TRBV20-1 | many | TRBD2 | CSAPRPGLALNEQFF | TGCAGTGCTCCGAGGCCGGGACTAGCCCTCAATGAGCAGTTCTTC
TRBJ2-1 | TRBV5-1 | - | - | CASSLDSYGEQFF | TGCGCCAGCAGCTTGGATTCGTATGGTGAGCAGTTCTTC
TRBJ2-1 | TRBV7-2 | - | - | CASSLSEQFF | TGTGCCAGCAGCTTAAGTGAGCAGTTCTTC
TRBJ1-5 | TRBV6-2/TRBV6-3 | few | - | CARSDRLRQPQHF | TGTGCCCGCAGTGACAGGTTGAGACAGCCCCAGCATTTT
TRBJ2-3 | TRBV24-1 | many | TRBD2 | CATSESGRARGEDTQYF | TGTGCCACCAGTGAGAGCGGGAGGGCCCGAGGCGAAGATACGCAGTATTTT